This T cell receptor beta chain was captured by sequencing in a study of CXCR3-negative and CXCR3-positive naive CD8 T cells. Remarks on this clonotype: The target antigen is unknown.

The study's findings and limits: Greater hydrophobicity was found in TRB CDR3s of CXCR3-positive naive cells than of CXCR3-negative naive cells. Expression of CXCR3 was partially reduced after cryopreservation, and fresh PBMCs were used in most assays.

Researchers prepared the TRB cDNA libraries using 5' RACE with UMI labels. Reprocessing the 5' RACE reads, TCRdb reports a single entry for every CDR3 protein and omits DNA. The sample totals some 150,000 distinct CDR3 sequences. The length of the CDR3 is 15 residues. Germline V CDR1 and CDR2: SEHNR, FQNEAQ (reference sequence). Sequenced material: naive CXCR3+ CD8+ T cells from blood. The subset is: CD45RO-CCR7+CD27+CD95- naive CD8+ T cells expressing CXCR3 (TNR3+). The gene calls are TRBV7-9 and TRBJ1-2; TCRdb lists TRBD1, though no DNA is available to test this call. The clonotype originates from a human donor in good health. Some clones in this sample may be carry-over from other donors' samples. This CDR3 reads CASRSGTGTNYGYTF. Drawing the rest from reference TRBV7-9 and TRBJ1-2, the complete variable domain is DTGVSQNPRHKITKRGQNVTFRCDPISEHNRLYWYRQTLGQGPEFLTYFQNEAQLEKSRLLSDRFSAERPKGSFSTLEIQRTEQGDSAMYLCASRSGTGTNYGYTFGSGTRLTVV.